The 9 T cell receptor beta chains reported below all come from one sample, sequenced in a study of CD8 T cells in ankylosing spondylitis. Whole-study results and caveats: A TCR beta motif made of eight highly homologous variants seemed typical of ankylosing spondylitis blood.

TCRdb fed the 5' RACE reads into MiXCR, producing one record per CDR3 protein. The sample lists around 770,000 distinct CDR3 sequences, 15% to 20% occurring once. For these receptors, no antigen is known. The sequenced material came from blood, either unsorted or a sorted T cell fraction (not recorded which). The source of these receptors is a male donor with ankylosing spondylitis.

The rearrangement joins TRBV4-1 to TRBJ2-7; D might be TRBD1 or TRBD2, each matching 5 bases. CDR3 size: 15 residues. Germline V lookup: CDR1 MGHRA, CDR2 YSYEKL. Trimming removed 6 bases from V and 1 base from J, with 16 bases in between. The CDR3, as DNA: TGCGCCAGCAGACAAACGGGACGGAAGTCCTACGAGCAGTACTTC. Residues: CASRQTGRKSYEQYF.

This clonotype has more than one count but fewer than ten. The chain couples TRBV6-2 or TRBV6-3 to TRBJ1-2; possible D gene TRBD1, 5 bases. Per the germline V gene, CDR1 is MNHEY and CDR2 is SVGEGT. Trimming took off 0 bases at V and 4 bases at J, with 6 bases between the two ends. The CDR3 contains 13 residues. CDR3 region: CASSYSDSYGYTF. The CDR3 DNA sequence: TGTGCCAGCAGTTACTCTGACAGCTATGGCTACACCTTC.

This clonotype appeared many times. The V gene is TRBV12-3 or TRBV12-4, the J gene TRBJ2-7; D ambiguous. This CDR3 spans 12 amino acids. The V gene lost 2 bases and the J gene lost 7 bases, with 9 bases spanning the gap. The CDR3 sequence: CASSLIALEQYF. For the CDR3, the DNA is TGTGCCAGCAGTTTAATTGCTCTGGAGCAGTACTTC.

This clonotype was counted between two and nine times. The chain couples TRBV28 to TRBJ2-7; D gene uncertain. Trimming shortened V by 8 bases and J by 3 bases, and 8 bases separated the two germline ends. The CDR3 extends over 11 amino acids. The germline gives CDR1 MDHEN, CDR2 SYDVKM. The CDR3 protein is CASSGNYEQYF. The DNA of the CDR3 is TGTGCCAGCTCTGGAAACTACGAGCAGTACTTC.

In its sample, this clonotype was seen a few times. The chain couples TRBV29-1 to TRBJ1-1; the match to TRBD1 covers 7 bases. The ends lost 3 bases at V and 7 bases at J; junction bases unmatched: 11. The germline V gene has CDR1 SQVTM and CDR2 ANQGSEA. The CDR3 has 14 residues. The CDR3 spells CSVDTDREWGEAFF. CDR3 nucleotides: TGCAGCGTTGATACCGACAGGGAGTGGGGTGAAGCTTTCTTT.

In its sample, this clonotype was seen once. The chain joins TRBV10-3 to TRBJ2-7, with 7 bases matching TRBD2. Germline V gene sequence: CDR1 ENHRY, CDR2 SYGVKD. The CDR3 has 12 residues. The ends lost 11 bases at V and 3 bases at J; junction bases unmatched: 7. This chain's CDR3 is CAGGGNLYEQYF. CDR3 nucleotides: TGTGCCGGGGGAGGGAATCTCTACGAGCAGTACTTC.

This clonotype occurred a few times. J is TRBJ2-3 and V is TRBV10-3; no reliable D call. CDR3 length: 15 amino acids. Germline V gene sequence: CDR1 ENHRY, CDR2 SYGVKD. Trimming stripped 5 bases from V and 0 bases from J, with 12 bases between. CDR3 sequence: CAISPDGASTDTQYF. Written as DNA, the CDR3 is TGTGCCATCAGTCCGGACGGAGCTAGCACAGATACGCAGTATTTT.

This clonotype was seen a handful of times. The V gene is TRBV21-1, the J gene TRBJ2-7; the table's D call TRBD2 went unverified against the DNA. TRBV21-1 counts as a pseudogene. This CDR3 region has 14 residues. DNA for the CDR3: TGTGCCAGCAGCAAAGATAGGGCAGGGCGCGAGCAGTACTTC. The encoded protein is CASSKDRAGREQYF.

The sample holds one count of this clonotype. The chain links TRBV28 to TRBJ2-3; 16 nucleotides agree with TRBD2. Germline trimming cut 7 bases from V and 4 bases from J; bases unmatched to any gene: 11. The CDR3 runs 18 residues. In germline, CDR1 is MDHEN, CDR2 SYDVKM. CDR3 bases: TGTGCCAGCAAAGCCTTATTAGGGACTAGCGGGAGGGCAGATACGCAGTATTTT. Protein sequence: CASKALLGTSGRADTQYF. Together with reference TRBV28 and TRBJ2-3, the CDR3 gives the full variable domain: DVKVTQSSRYLVKRTGEKVFLECVQDMDHENMFWYRQDPGLGLRLIYFSYDVKMKEKGDIPEGYSVSREKKERFSLILESASTNQTSMYLCASKALLGTSGRADTQYFGPGTRLTVL.